The rows below give T cell receptor beta chains drawn from one sample of a study of control samples from healthy donors and cancer patients. The table came from immunoSEQ multiplex PCR; TCRdb's copy has only in-frame clones and leaves some out. The table records approximately 69,000 clones, roughly 89% of them present only once. The sequencing sample was made of PBMCs. These receptors all stem from a man between 60 and 70 years old with colorectal cancer. The CDR3 runs from the conserved cysteine through the conserved F or W. The D gene is left open where the match is weak. Size tells how often a clone was seen (once, few, many) or the class of an expanded clone, and some rows leave it out.

J	size	D	V	CDR3	DNA
TRBJ2-7	.	TRBD1	TRBV30	CAWSVGDSIEQYF	TGTGCCTGGAGTGTCGGGGACAGCATCGAGCAGTACTTC
TRBJ2-7	.	TRBD1	TRBV2	CASSSTGAEKYF	TGTGCCAGCAGCAGCACAGGGGCCGAAAAGTACTTC
TRBJ2-3	once	.	TRBV7-2	CASSLRLAGARTDTQYF	TGTGCCAGCAGCTTACGTCTTGCGGGGGCCCGCACAGATACGCAGTATTTT
TRBJ1-6	.	.	TRBV9	CASSTGTYNSPLHF	TGTGCCAGCAGCACCGGGACCTATAATTCACCCCTCCACTTT
TRBJ1-3	.	.	TRBV19	CASTSGRAGNTIYF	TGTGCCAGTACCTCGGGCAGGGCTGGAAACACCATATATTTT
TRBJ2-5	.	.	TRBV6-6	CASWMSGSWGGTQYF	TGTGCCAGCTGGATGTCTGGGTCCTGGGGAGGGACCCAGTACTTC
TRBJ2-7	.	.	TRBV4-1	CASSPDGDEQYF	TGCGCCAGCAGCCCCGACGGGGACGAGCAGTACTTC
TRBJ1-2	.	.	TRBV5-4	CASSYYTSYYGYTF	TGTGCCAGCAGCTATTACACATCTTACTATGGCTACACCTTC
TRBJ1-4	.	.	TRBV19	CASNPGLTNEKLFF	TGTGCCAGCAACCCGGGCCTCACTAATGAAAAACTGTTTTTT
TRBJ2-7	once	.	TRBV6-5	CASSLNSMSYEQYF	TGTGCCAGCAGTTTGAACAGCATGTCCTACGAGCAGTACTTC
TRBJ1-3	.	.	TRBV2	CASRPGGSGNTIYF	TGTGCCAGCAGACCGGGCGGATCCGGAAACACCATATATTTT
TRBJ1-1	.	TRBD1	TRBV30	CAWSTLGQGAEAFF	TGTGCCTGGAGCACCCTGGGACAGGGGGCTGAAGCTTTCTTT
TRBJ1-6	.	TRBD1	TRBV27	CATGQGANSPLHF	TGTGCCACGGGACAGGGGGCAAATTCACCCCTCCACTTT
TRBJ1-1	.	.	TRBV24-1	CATSDSAGAEAFF	TGTGCCACCAGTGACTCCGCTGGGGCTGAAGCTTTCTTT
TRBJ2-1	.	.	TRBV3-1/TRBV3-2	CASSQGANEQFF	TGTGCCAGCAGCCAGGGGGCGAATGAGCAGTTCTTC
TRBJ1-1	.	.	TRBV7-2	CASSLVGTWDTEAFF	TGTGCCAGCAGCTTAGTAGGGACATGGGACACTGAAGCTTTCTTT
TRBJ2-2	once	.	TRBV20-1	CSASKIQGGNTGELFF	TGCAGTGCTAGTAAAATCCAGGGAGGGAACACCGGGGAGCTGTTTTTT
TRBJ2-7	.	.	TRBV2	CASSVSAGVNEQYF	TGTGCCAGCAGTGTCTCCGCAGGGGTGAACGAGCAGTACTTC